Below, 8 T cell receptor beta chains from the same sample are listed, as sequenced in a study of Graves' ophthalmopathy and Graves' hyperthyroidism. Amplification of the TCR beta CDR3 regions used RNA transcripts (as template). The library came from an HTBI-primed first-round RT-PCR and a second-round multiplex PCR. TCRdb re-derived calls from the multiplex PCR reads in MiXCR, one entry per CDR3 protein. Seen here are about 220,000 distinct CDR3 sequences, 20% to 25% observed once, and the top ten hold more than 35%. Sequencing was done on a sample of peripheral blood. The receptor source for this set is a woman in her forties or fifties with Graves' ophthalmopathy.

This clonotype was seen a handful of times. The chain recombines TRBV7-9 with TRBJ1-2; D ambiguous. This CDR3 region has 14 residues. Trimming left V 2 bases short and J 5 bases short, with 12 bases between. In germline, CDR1 is SEHNR, CDR2 FQNEAQ (reference sequence). Here the CDR3 reads CASSLLEGRYGYTF. CDR3 DNA: TGTGCCAGCAGCTTATTGGAGGGTCGATATGGCTACACCTTC.

There are many counts of this clonotype. This chain connects TRBV6-5 to TRBJ2-5; possibly TRBD1 or TRBD2 for D (5 bases each). Germline CDR1 and CDR2: MNHEY and SVGAGI. This CDR3 has 14 residues. Trimming left V 0 bases short and J 5 bases short, with 10 bases between. The CDR3 sequence is CASSYSRGAETQYF. The CDR3 DNA is TGTGCCAGCAGTTACTCGAGGGGCGCGGAGACCCAGTACTTC.

This clonotype has just a few counts. The chain has TRBV5-1 and TRBJ2-5, with D hard to call. CDR1 SGHRS and CDR2 YFSETQ come from the germline V gene. This CDR3 has 11 amino acids. Deletions cut 4 bases from V and 5 bases from J, with 6 bases between. In DNA, the CDR3 is TGCGCCAGCAGCCACCGCGAGACCCAGTACTTC. Its translation is CASSHRETQYF.

This clonotype was detected many times. The gene calls are TRBV30 and TRBJ1-5; D perhaps matches TRBD1 (5 bases). Trimming left V 2 bases short and J 3 bases short, with 8 bases between. CDR3 length equals 13 residues. Germline V gives CDR1 GTSNPN, CDR2 SVGIG (reference sequence). As DNA, the CDR3 is TGTGCCTGGAGTCGACAGTTCAATCAGCCCCAGCATTTT. Amino acid sequence: CAWSRQFNQPQHF.

This rearrangement joins TRBV7-9 to TRBJ2-7; D not certain. Germline V lookup: CDR1 SEHNR, CDR2 FQNEAQ (reference sequence). CDR3 length: 12 amino acids. V lost 5 bases, J lost 3 bases, and 8 bases lay in between. The CDR3 DNA reads as TGTGCCAGCAGCCTGCTTGACTACGAGCAGTACTTC. Amino acid sequence: CASSLLDYEQYF.

This clonotype was observed many times. The chain employs TRBV6-1 and TRBJ1-2, with D possibly being TRBD1 (6 bases). Germline CDR1 MNHNS, CDR2 SASEGT. V lost 6 bases and J 2 bases, leaving 10 bases between the germline ends. The CDR3 has 13 residues. The CDR3 bases are TGTGCCAGCAGGCAGGGGACGAACTATGGCTACACCTTC. Protein: CASRQGTNYGYTF.

This clonotype has ten or more counts. The chain employs TRBV12-3 or TRBV12-4 and TRBJ2-2; 9 bases align to TRBD1. The J segment lost 4 bases and the V segment lost 5 bases, leaving 5 bases of the junction unmatched. The CDR3 is 15 residues long. The CDR3 is CASSIRDRVTGELFF. DNA of the CDR3: TGTGCCAGCAGTATCCGGGACAGGGTCACCGGGGAGCTGTTTTTT.

This clonotype occurred many times. This chain uses TRBV19 with TRBJ2-1, with 7 nucleotides matching TRBD2. The J segment lost 7 bases and the V segment lost 3 bases, leaving 9 bases of the junction unmatched. CDR1 is LNHDA, CDR2 SQIVND, per germline (reference sequence). This CDR3 contains 15 residues. CDR3 protein: CASSIRAGIVNEQFF. CDR3 in DNA: TGTGCCAGTAGTATCAGAGCGGGAATTGTTAATGAGCAGTTCTTC.